These T cell receptor beta chains were read from a single sample in a study of T cell responses to AZD1222 COVID-19 vaccine. Method: immunoSEQ multiplex PCR; TCRdb's copy keeps in-frame clones and lacks some. The sample has 44,000 or so clones, nearly 85% seen once. Source: peripheral blood, taken on day 0 of AZD1222 vaccination. All receptors come from an adult in good health. Each CDR3 is given with its conserved first and last residue. D genes are given only for firm matches. Not every row has a clone size; where given, it reads once, few, many or a size class.

>.|14|TRBJ1-3|TRBV6-1|.
CASSDRVQGNTIYF
TGTGCCAGCAGTGACCGGGTACAGGGAAACACCATATATTTT
>.|12|TRBJ2-1|TRBV2|.
CASSASDSEQFF
TGTGCCAGCAGTGCTAGCGACAGTGAGCAGTTCTTC
>.|16|TRBJ2-6|TRBV9|TRBD1
CASSPWTGSGANVLTF
TGTGCCAGCAGCCCTTGGACAGGCTCTGGGGCCAACGTCCTGACTTTC
>.|15|TRBJ2-2|TRBV28|.
CASSLWGTYTGELFF
TGTGCCAGCAGTTTATGGGGGACTTACACCGGGGAGCTGTTTTTT
>.|14|TRBJ1-2|TRBV28|TRBD1
CASRKQGASYGYTF
TGTGCCAGCAGGAAACAGGGGGCGTCCTATGGCTACACCTTC
>.|13|TRBJ1-1|TRBV25-1|.
CASSERGKPEAFF
TGTGCCAGCAGTGAGAGGGGGAAGCCTGAAGCTTTCTTT
>few|14|TRBJ2-2|TRBV19|TRBD1
CATPDRDNTGELFF
TGTGCCACCCCCGACAGGGACAACACCGGGGAGCTGTTTTTT
>.|14|TRBJ2-1|TRBV24-1|.
CATSGQSSYNEQFF
TGTGCCACCAGTGGACAGAGCTCCTACAATGAGCAGTTCTTC
>once|13|TRBJ1-2|TRBV29-1|TRBD1
CSVEGQRNYGYTF
TGCAGCGTTGAGGGACAGCGTAACTATGGCTACACCTTC
>.|14|TRBJ1-1|TRBV5-1|TRBD1
CASSTGQGNTEAFF
TGCGCCAGCAGCACGGGACAGGGGAACACTGAAGCTTTCTTT
>.|15|TRBJ1-1|TRBV3-1/TRBV3-2|TRBD1
CASSRTGGAKTEAFF
TGTGCCAGCAGCAGGACAGGGGGCGCCAAGACTGAAGCTTTCTTT
>.|16|TRBJ2-7|TRBV18|.
CASSPATHQGAYEQYF
TGTGCCAGCTCACCAGCGACCCACCAAGGCGCCTACGAGCAGTACTTC
>.|14|TRBJ2-7|TRBV6-5|.
CASSYDYPSYEQYF
TGTGCCAGCAGTTACGACTACCCTTCCTACGAGCAGTACTTC
>.|15|TRBJ2-7|TRBV11-3|TRBD1
CASSFGQGALYEQYF
TGTGCCAGCAGCTTTGGGCAGGGGGCTCTTTACGAGCAGTACTTC
>.|15|TRBJ1-1|TRBV28|.
CASRLSGGRRTEAFF
TGTGCCAGCAGACTTTCCGGGGGGAGGAGGACTGAAGCTTTCTTT
>.|11|TRBJ2-5|TRBV9|.
CASSDQETQYF
TGTGCCAGCAGCGACCAAGAGACCCAGTACTTC
>.|14|TRBJ2-1|TRBV15|.
CATSRDPQADEQFF
TGTGCCACCAGCAGAGACCCCCAAGCGGATGAGCAGTTCTTC
>.|18|TRBJ1-5|TRBV5-5|.
CASSFFRVRGDGGQPQHF
TGTGCCAGCAGTTTTTTTCGAGTTCGGGGGGACGGGGGTCAGCCCCAGCATTTT
>.|14|TRBJ2-7|TRBV4-3|.
CASSQDSEGREQYF
TGCGCCAGCAGCCAAGATTCGGAGGGGAGGGAGCAGTACTTC
>few|13|TRBJ1-1|TRBV29-1|.
CSVEVSMNTEAFF
TGCAGCGTTGAAGTATCGATGAACACTGAAGCTTTCTTT
>.|13|TRBJ1-6|TRBV12-3/TRBV12-4|.
CASSPVPDSPLHF
TGTGCCAGCAGCCCCGTTCCGGATTCACCCCTCCACTTT
>few|12|TRBJ2-7|TRBV10-2|.
CASSVGAYEQYF
TGCGCCAGCAGTGTGGGTGCCTACGAGCAGTACTTC
>.|16|TRBJ2-3|TRBV27|TRBD2
CASSPTSGRGADTQYF
TGTGCCAGCAGTCCGACTAGCGGGAGAGGGGCAGATACGCAGTATTTT
>.|12|TRBJ2-3|TRBV15|.
CATSRDRDTQYF
TGTGCCACCAGCAGAGACAGGGATACGCAGTATTTT
>.|15|TRBJ2-3|TRBV3-1/TRBV3-2|TRBD2
CASSNLAGGTDTQYF
TGTGCCAGCAGCAATCTAGCGGGAGGGACAGATACGCAGTATTTT
>few|12|TRBJ1-1|TRBV19|.
CASIRGYTEAFF
TGTGCCAGTATTCGTGGGTACACTGAAGCTTTCTTT
>.|15|TRBJ1-5|TRBV3-1/TRBV3-2|.
CASSQGGLSNQPQHF
TGTGCCAGCAGCCAGGGGGGACTTAGCAATCAGCCCCAGCATTTT
>.|17|TRBJ2-1|TRBV18|.
CASSPPEGAASYNEQFF
TGTGCCAGCTCACCGCCGGAGGGGGCGGCCTCCTACAATGAGCAGTTCTTC
>.|13|TRBJ1-5|TRBV27|.
CASSSRPNQPQHF
TGTGCCAGCAGTTCCCGTCCGAATCAGCCCCAGCATTTT
>.|17|TRBJ2-1|TRBV28|TRBD1
CASSLRLRAGGENEQFF
TGTGCCAGCAGTTTAAGATTGAGGGCAGGGGGTGAGAATGAGCAGTTCTTC
>.|16|TRBJ1-5|TRBV12-2|.
CASRTDRGKLNQPQHF
TGTGCAAGTCGCACGGACAGGGGCAAACTCAATCAGCCCCAGCATTTT
>.|13|TRBJ1-2|TRBV10-3|.
CAIMGAGGTGYTF
TGTGCCATCATGGGAGCTGGGGGAACTGGCTACACCTTC
>.|13|TRBJ2-5|TRBV6-2/TRBV6-3|.
CASTPWGEETQYF
TGTGCCAGCACCCCATGGGGGGAAGAGACCCAGTACTTC
>.|15|TRBJ1-4|TRBV18|TRBD1
CASSPWTGPNEKLFF
TGTGCCAGCTCACCATGGACAGGGCCTAATGAAAAACTGTTTTTT
>few|14|TRBJ2-1|TRBV11-2|TRBD2
CASTMTSGSDEQFF
TGTGCCAGCACCATGACTAGCGGGAGTGATGAGCAGTTCTTC
>.|15|TRBJ1-3|TRBV3-1/TRBV3-2|.
CASSQDLQVGNTIYF
TGTGCCAGCAGCCAAGATCTACAGGTCGGGAACACCATATATTTT
>.|13|TRBJ1-1|TRBV30|.
CAWRMGSGTEAFF
TGTGCCTGGAGGATGGGTAGTGGCACTGAAGCTTTCTTT
>once|14|TRBJ2-5|TRBV6-1|.
CASSESTSVETQYF
TGTGCCAGCAGTGAATCAACTAGTGTTGAGACCCAGTACTTC
>.|15|TRBJ1-3|TRBV6-5|.
CASSLGQYSGNTIYF
TGTGCCAGCAGTTTAGGACAGTACTCTGGAAACACCATATATTTT
>once|15|TRBJ2-1|TRBV10-1|TRBD2
CASSDGREGRDEQFF
TGCGCCAGCAGTGACGGGCGGGAGGGCCGCGATGAGCAGTTCTTC
>.|11|TRBJ1-1|TRBV28|TRBD1
CASSSGQGPFF
TGTGCCAGCAGTTCCGGACAGGGTCCTTTCTTT
>.|13|TRBJ2-5|TRBV18|.
CASALDRQETQYF
TGTGCCAGCGCCCTGGACAGACAAGAGACCCAGTACTTC
>.|12|TRBJ1-4|TRBV10-2|.
CASSGVREKLFF
TGCGCCAGCAGTGGGGTACGGGAAAAACTGTTTTTT
>.|14|TRBJ1-2|TRBV6-5|.
CASGGGTANYGYTF
TGTGCCAGCGGGGGGGGTACCGCTAACTATGGCTACACCTTC
>few|16|TRBJ1-1|TRBV28|TRBD1
CASSLSGTGDYTEAFF
TGTGCCAGCAGTTTATCGGGGACAGGGGACTACACTGAAGCTTTCTTT
>.|16|TRBJ2-5|TRBV24-1|TRBD1
CATSDGGQVFGETQYF
TGTGCCACCAGTGATGGGGGACAGGTGTTCGGAGAGACCCAGTACTTC
>.|16|TRBJ1-5|TRBV7-2|.
CASSPYGSSSNQPQHF
TGTGCCAGCAGCCCCTATGGGAGCTCTAGCAATCAGCCCCAGCATTTT
>.|13|TRBJ1-1|TRBV2|TRBD1
CASKGQLNTEAFF
TGTGCCAGCAAGGGACAGCTGAACACTGAAGCTTTCTTT
>.|15|TRBJ1-2|TRBV7-9|.
CASSFGTPRDYGYTF
TGTGCCAGCAGCTTTGGGACCCCGCGGGACTATGGCTACACCTTC
>.|14|TRBJ2-7|TRBV6-5|.
CASSSTIIPYEQYF
TGTGCCAGCAGTAGTACTATAATTCCCTACGAGCAGTACTTC
>.|15|TRBJ2-7|TRBV5-6|TRBD1
CASSRRDRGSYEQYF
TGTGCCAGCAGCAGGAGGGACAGGGGGTCCTACGAGCAGTACTTC
>.|15|TRBJ2-1|TRBV10-3|.
CAISESSASWNEQFF
TGTGCCATCAGTGAGTCTAGCGCTAGTTGGAATGAGCAGTTCTTC
>.|18|TRBJ1-2|TRBV7-9|TRBD1
CACSSFQGAHGRDNGYTF
TGTGCCTGCAGTTCCTTCCAGGGGGCGCACGGAAGGGATAATGGCTACACCTTC
>.|13|TRBJ1-5|TRBV6-6|.
CASRDLSNQPQHF
TGTGCCAGCCGGGACCTTAGCAATCAGCCCCAGCATTTT
>.|20|TRBJ2-1|TRBV7-3|TRBD2
CASSLMSRLADFSSYNEQFF
TGTGCCAGCAGCTTAATGAGTCGACTAGCGGATTTCTCCTCCTACAATGAGCAGTTCTTC
>.|14|TRBJ2-7|TRBV3-1/TRBV3-2|TRBD2
CASSRSGRGSEQYF
TGTGCCAGCAGCCGGAGCGGGAGGGGATCCGAGCAGTACTTC
>.|15|TRBJ2-7|TRBV27|.
CASSLGGLPGEEQYF
TGTGCCAGCAGTTTAGGAGGACTGCCCGGGGAGGAGCAGTACTTC
>.|16|TRBJ2-1|TRBV2|TRBD2
CASSEKGASGRNEQFF
TGTGCCAGCAGTGAAAAAGGGGCTAGCGGGAGGAATGAGCAGTTCTTC
>.|14|TRBJ1-4|TRBV6-6|.
CASSPWGGAVKLFF
TGTGCCAGCAGCCCTTGGGGGGGCGCGGTAAAACTGTTTTTT